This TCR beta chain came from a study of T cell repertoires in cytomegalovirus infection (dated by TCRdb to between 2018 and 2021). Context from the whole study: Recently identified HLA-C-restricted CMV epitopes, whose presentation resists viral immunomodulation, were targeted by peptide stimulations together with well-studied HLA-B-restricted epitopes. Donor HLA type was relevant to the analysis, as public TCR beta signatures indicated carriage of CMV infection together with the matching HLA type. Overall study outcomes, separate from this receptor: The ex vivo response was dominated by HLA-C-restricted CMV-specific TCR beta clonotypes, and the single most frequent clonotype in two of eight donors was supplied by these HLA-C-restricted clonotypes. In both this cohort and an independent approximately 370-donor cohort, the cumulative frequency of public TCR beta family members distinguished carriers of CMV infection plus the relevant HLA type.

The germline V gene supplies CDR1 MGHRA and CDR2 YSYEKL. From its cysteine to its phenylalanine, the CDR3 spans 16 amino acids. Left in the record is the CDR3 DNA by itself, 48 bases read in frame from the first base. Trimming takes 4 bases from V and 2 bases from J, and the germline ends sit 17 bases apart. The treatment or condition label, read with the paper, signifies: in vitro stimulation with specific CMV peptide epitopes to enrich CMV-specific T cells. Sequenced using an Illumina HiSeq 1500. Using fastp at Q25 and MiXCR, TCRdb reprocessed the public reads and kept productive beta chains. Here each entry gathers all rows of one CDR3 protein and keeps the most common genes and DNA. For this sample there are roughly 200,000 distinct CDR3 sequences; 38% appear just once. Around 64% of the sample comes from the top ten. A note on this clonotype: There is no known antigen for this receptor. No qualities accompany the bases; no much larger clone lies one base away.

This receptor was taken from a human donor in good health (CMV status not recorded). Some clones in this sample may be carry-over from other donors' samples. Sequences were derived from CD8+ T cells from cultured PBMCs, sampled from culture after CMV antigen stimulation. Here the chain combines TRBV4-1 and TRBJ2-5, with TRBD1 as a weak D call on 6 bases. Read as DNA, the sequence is TGCGCCAGCAGCCCCCAAGGCTCCCAGGGGCAAGAGACCCAGTACTTC. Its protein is CASSPQGSQGQETQYF.